This is a list of T cell receptor beta chains from one sample in a study of shared clonotypes between healthy human individuals. The method was immunoSEQ multiplex PCR; TCRdb's version includes in-frame clones alone and lacks a portion of them. The sample lists about 1.5 million clones, nearly 99% seen once, with about 0.4% in the top ten. The sample taken for sequencing was naive CD4+ T cells sorted from blood. Source of these receptors: a man aged 30 to 39 in good health. Each CDR3 is given with its conserved first and last residue. The D gene is left open where the match is weak. Not every row has a clone size; where given, it reads once, few, many or a size class.

CDR3aa: CASSLGTNTDTQYF; CDR3nt: TGTGCCAGCAGTTTAGGGACCAACACAGATACGCAGTATTTT; d_gene: .; abundance: once; v_gene: TRBV28; j_gene: TRBJ2-3
CDR3aa: CASSTSRGLYEQYF; CDR3nt: TGTGCCAGCTCGACCAGTAGGGGTCTCTACGAGCAGTACTTC; d_gene: .; abundance: .; v_gene: TRBV18; j_gene: TRBJ2-7
CDR3aa: CSASQLGQYF; CDR3nt: TGCAGTGCTAGTCAACTAGGGCAGTACTTC; d_gene: .; abundance: .; v_gene: TRBV20-1; j_gene: TRBJ2-7
CDR3aa: CSVGQGQETQYF; CDR3nt: TGCAGCGTTGGACAGGGGCAGGAGACCCAGTACTTC; d_gene: TRBD1; abundance: .; v_gene: TRBV29-1; j_gene: TRBJ2-5
CDR3aa: CASSQGGRADTQYF; CDR3nt: TGCGCCAGCAGCCAAGGGGGGAGAGCTGATACGCAGTATTTT; d_gene: .; abundance: .; v_gene: TRBV4-3; j_gene: TRBJ2-3
CDR3aa: CASSLGFGYEQYF; CDR3nt: TGTGCCAGCAGCTTAGGTTTCGGGTACGAGCAGTACTTC; d_gene: .; abundance: .; v_gene: TRBV7-6; j_gene: TRBJ2-7
CDR3aa: CASSLLPGRADEAFF; CDR3nt: TGTGCCAGCAGTTTATTACCAGGGAGGGCTGATGAAGCTTTCTTT; d_gene: .; abundance: .; v_gene: TRBV27; j_gene: TRBJ1-1
CDR3aa: CASSTQGSYSYEQYF; CDR3nt: TGTGCCAGCAGCACCCAGGGGAGTTACTCCTACGAGCAGTACTTC; d_gene: .; abundance: .; v_gene: TRBV7-6; j_gene: TRBJ2-7
CDR3aa: CASSGQGDNEKLFF; CDR3nt: TGTGCCAGCAGCGGACAGGGGGATAATGAAAAACTGTTTTTT; d_gene: TRBD1; abundance: .; v_gene: TRBV9; j_gene: TRBJ1-4
CDR3aa: CASSLAGGRSYEQYF; CDR3nt: TGTGCCAGCAGCTTGGCAGGGGGCAGATCCTACGAGCAGTACTTC; d_gene: TRBD1; abundance: .; v_gene: TRBV5-4; j_gene: TRBJ2-7
CDR3aa: CASSRQGYYEQYF; CDR3nt: TGTGCCAGTAGTCGGCAGGGGTACTACGAGCAGTACTTC; d_gene: .; abundance: .; v_gene: TRBV19; j_gene: TRBJ2-7
CDR3aa: CASSLGQGNTGELFF; CDR3nt: TGCGCCAGCAGCTTAGGACAGGGTAACACCGGGGAGCTGTTTTTT; d_gene: TRBD1; abundance: .; v_gene: TRBV4-3; j_gene: TRBJ2-2
CDR3aa: CASSINMDRTYEQYF; CDR3nt: TGTGCCAGCAGTATAAATATGGACAGAACCTACGAGCAGTACTTC; d_gene: .; abundance: .; v_gene: TRBV6-1; j_gene: TRBJ2-7
CDR3aa: CASSVAGSPRDTIYF; CDR3nt: TGTGCCAGCAGCGTAGCAGGGTCTCCCAGAGACACCATATATTTT; d_gene: .; abundance: .; v_gene: TRBV9; j_gene: TRBJ1-3
CDR3aa: CASRKLAGGLDTQYF; CDR3nt: TGTGCCAGCAGAAAACTAGCGGGAGGGCTGGATACGCAGTATTTT; d_gene: TRBD2; abundance: once; v_gene: TRBV27; j_gene: TRBJ2-3
CDR3aa: CASSPRTGQNTEAFF; CDR3nt: TGTGCCAGCAGCCCCCGGACAGGGCAAAACACTGAAGCTTTCTTT; d_gene: TRBD1; abundance: .; v_gene: TRBV7-9; j_gene: TRBJ1-1
CDR3aa: CASSPRDGTTGEQYF; CDR3nt: TGTGCCAGCTCACCCCGTGACGGGACCACGGGCGAGCAGTACTTC; d_gene: .; abundance: .; v_gene: TRBV18; j_gene: TRBJ2-7
CDR3aa: CASRPHEPPDFYEQYF; CDR3nt: TGTGCCAGCAGACCCCACGAACCCCCGGACTTTTACGAGCAGTACTTC; d_gene: .; abundance: .; v_gene: TRBV27; j_gene: TRBJ2-7
CDR3aa: CASSLVQTSGANVLTF; CDR3nt: TGTGCCAGCAGCTTAGTACAGACCTCTGGGGCCAACGTCCTGACTTTC; d_gene: .; abundance: .; v_gene: TRBV7-2; j_gene: TRBJ2-6
CDR3aa: CASKIGNGLFF; CDR3nt: TGTGCCAGCAAAATAGGGAACGGACTGTTTTTT; d_gene: .; abundance: .; v_gene: TRBV6-1; j_gene: TRBJ1-4
CDR3aa: CASSLTGDYEQYF; CDR3nt: TGTGCCAGCAGCTTAACAGGGGACTACGAGCAGTACTTC; d_gene: TRBD1; abundance: .; v_gene: TRBV7-2; j_gene: TRBJ2-7
CDR3aa: CASSFRDTDTQYF; CDR3nt: TGTGCCAGCAGCTTTCGGGATACAGATACGCAGTATTTT; d_gene: .; abundance: .; v_gene: TRBV7-2; j_gene: TRBJ2-3
CDR3aa: CASRRDLMETQYF; CDR3nt: TGTGCCAGCAGGAGGGACTTGATGGAGACCCAGTACTTC; d_gene: .; abundance: once; v_gene: TRBV6-5; j_gene: TRBJ2-5
CDR3aa: CSVDRATDTQYF; CDR3nt: TGCAGCGTGGACAGGGCGACAGATACGCAGTATTTT; d_gene: TRBD1; abundance: .; v_gene: TRBV29-1; j_gene: TRBJ2-3
CDR3aa: CASSRRRSYEQYF; CDR3nt: TGTGCCAGCAGCCGCCGTAGGTCCTACGAGCAGTACTTC; d_gene: .; abundance: .; v_gene: TRBV5-6; j_gene: TRBJ2-7